The present T cell receptor beta chain was sequenced within a study of T cells in Graves' hyperthyroidism and ophthalmopathy. RNA transcripts served as the template for amplifying TCR beta CDR3 regions. During a first-round RT-PCR of the TCR CDR3, the HTBI primer set was used. From the multiplex PCR reads, TCRdb called clonotypes with MiXCR, one entry per CDR3 protein. The data hold just over 550,000 distinct CDR3 sequences, with roughly 50% observed a single time. V was clipped by 7 bases and J by 1 base, with 10 bases between them. CDR1 is SGHTA, CDR2 FQGTGA, per germline. The CDR3 is 13 amino acids. Each diagnosis was grounded in clinical symptoms, serum thyroxine and TRAb, thyroid ultrasound, and orbital computed tomography.

The chain links TRBV7-3 to TRBJ1-1; D remains unclear. The source of this sequence is a woman aged 18-29 years with Graves' hyperthyroidism. The sequencing sample was made of peripheral blood or thyroid tissue (not recorded which). DNA for the CDR3: TGTGCCAGCAAAGGCGGGAGGAACACTGAAGCTTTCTTT. The encoded protein is CASKGGRNTEAFF.